Following are 19 T cell receptor beta chains from one sample sequenced in a study of monozygotic twins with inflammatory bowel disease (dated by TCRdb to about 2019). The library was prepared using 5' RACE. The run used an Illumina HiSeq 2500. Each CDR3 protein sequence appears as one entry after TCRdb reprocessed the reads, and no DNA is included. The sample's table lists a count of approximately 420,000 distinct CDR3 sequences. The ten largest account for about 2.3% of the sample. Sequenced: blood. The origin of the receptors is a human donor with ulcerative colitis or Crohn's disease, or a healthy co-twin of an affected twin (not recorded which).

The chain joins TRBV28 to TRBJ1-5; TCRdb picks TRBD1, but there is no DNA to check that call. Germline loops: CDR1 MDHEN, CDR2 SYDVKM. CDR3 size: 15 residues. This chain's CDR3 is CASSLLRGGNQPQHF. Full variable domain (rest looked up from reference TRBV28 and TRBJ1-5): DVKVTQSSRYLVKRTGEKVFLECVQDMDHENMFWYRQDPGLGLRLIYFSYDVKMKEKGDIPEGYSVSREKKERFSLILESASTNQTSMYLCASSLLRGGNQPQHFGDGTRLSIL.

The gene calls are TRBV27 and TRBJ2-7. The germline gives CDR1 MNHEY, CDR2 SMNVEV (reference sequence). CDR3 size: 15 residues. This chain's CDR3 is CASSLSIRLAYEQYF.

This chain uses TRBV7-2 with TRBJ1-1. Per the germline V gene, CDR1 is SGHTA and CDR2 is FQGNSA. The CDR3 is 12 residues long. CDR3 in amino acids: CASMRVGTEAFF.

The chain carries TRBV29-1 and TRBJ2-5; TCRdb's D call, TRBD1, is unchecked because there is no DNA. Germline assignment: CDR1 SQVTM and CDR2 ANQGSEA. The CDR3 totals 12 residues. The chain's CDR3 is CSVGQGLETQYF.

The chain links TRBV15 to TRBJ1-1. The CDR3 covers 13 residues. Germline V CDR1 and CDR2: LNHNV, YYDKDF (reference sequence). CDR3 in amino acids: CATSGLTNTEAFF.

This chain links TRBV2 with TRBJ2-7; TCRdb proposes TRBD1, but this gene call is untestable without DNA. The CDR3 has 16 residues. Germline V CDR1 and CDR2: SNHLY, FYNNEI. The CDR3 spells CASRAGTGAPLGEQYF.

The chain carries TRBV10-3 and TRBJ1-1; TCRdb's D call, TRBD1, is unchecked because there is no DNA. The CDR3 has 13 residues. The V gene's germline CDR1 is ENHRY and CDR2 SYGVKD. CDR3 sequence reads: CAMERDRDTEAFF.

The chain carries TRBV25-1 and TRBJ2-2; TCRdb designates TRBD1, a call that cannot be tested without DNA. Germline CDR1 is MGHDK and CDR2 is SYGVNS. The CDR3 extends over 14 amino acids. This CDR3 is CASRPGQSTGELFF.

The chain uses TRBV4-3 and TRBJ2-5; TCRdb selects TRBD2, and the lack of DNA leaves this call unchecked. The CDR3 covers 15 residues. CDR1 is LGHNA, CDR2 YSLEER, per germline. CDR3 sequence: CASSQGGALIETQYF.

This sequence joins TRBV10-3 and TRBJ2-5. The CDR3 is 14 residues long. Germline V gene data show CDR1 as ENHRY and CDR2 as SYGVKD. CDR3 protein: CAISEMVQQETQYF.

This rearrangement joins TRBV12-3 or TRBV12-4 to TRBJ2-1; TCRdb reports TRBD2, a call that lacks DNA to check it against. This CDR3 region has 15 residues. The CDR3 protein is CASSPQPILADEQFF.

The V call is TRBV6-5, the J call TRBJ1-1. This CDR3 is 16 amino acids long. Germline CDR1 and CDR2: MNHEY and SVGAGI. This CDR3 reads CASSYVAGPLNTEAFF.

The genes are TRBV3-1 and TRBJ1-2. The CDR3 has 17 residues. Looked up from germline, CDR1 is LGHDT and CDR2 is YNNKEL (reference sequence). The CDR3 loop is CASSQVSGVLGLNGYTF.

This sequence joins TRBV27 and TRBJ2-7; TCRdb reports TRBD2, a call that lacks DNA to check it against. This CDR3 has 16 amino acids. Germline loops: CDR1 MNHEY, CDR2 SMNVEV (reference sequence). CDR3 protein: CASSFGTSGTHYEQYF.

The gene calls are TRBV7-9 and TRBJ1-2. The CDR3 is 11 residues long. The germline CDR1 and CDR2 sequences are SEHNR and FQNEAQ (reference sequence). The CDR3 spells CASSLEYGYTF.

The rearrangement joins TRBV20-1 to TRBJ2-4; TCRdb's D gene call, TRBD2, goes unchecked for lack of DNA. Per the germline V gene, CDR1 is DFQATT and CDR2 is SNEGSKA (reference sequence). The CDR3 has 12 residues. The CDR3 spells CSATGGQNIQYF.

V and J are TRBV3-1 and TRBJ1-1. CDR3 length: 13 amino acids. Germline-derived CDR1 and CDR2 are LGHDT and YNNKEL (reference sequence). This CDR3 reads CASSLQTNTEAFF.

This sequence joins TRBV7-8 and TRBJ2-1; without DNA, the TCRdb call of TRBD2 cannot be checked. The CDR3 is 15 amino acids. Germline CDR1 reads SGHVS; CDR2 reads FQNEAQ. The CDR3 protein is CASSETGTMLREQFF.

J is TRBJ2-1 and V is TRBV10-3; with no DNA, the TCRdb D assignment of TRBD1 cannot be verified. The CDR3 covers 12 residues. CDR1 ENHRY and CDR2 SYGVKD come from the germline V gene. The chain's CDR3 is CAISERGNEQFF.